The rows below give T cell receptor beta chains drawn from one sample of a study of blood T cells in healthy people across ages. TCRdb ran MiXCR on the 5' RACE reads and lists one entry per CDR3 protein. The repertoire includes 600,000 to 650,000 distinct CDR3 sequences, 58% of them detected once, and more than 35% sits in the top ten. The specimen sequenced was blood. All receptors come from a man aged 55 to 69 in good health. Each CDR3 is given with its conserved first and last residue. A D gene is named only where the DNA matches it firmly. Only some rows state a clone size, as once, few, many or a class for expanded clones.

D gene: .; clone size: .; V gene: TRBV7-2; J gene: TRBJ2-7; CDR3 DNA: TGTGCCAGCAGCTTAAGCCCGGGGATCGGGTACGAGCAGTACTTC; CDR3 protein: CASSLSPGIGYEQYF
D gene: TRBD2; clone size: .; V gene: TRBV20-1; J gene: TRBJ2-5; CDR3 DNA: TGCAGTGCTAGAGATTGGGCTAGCGGACCCCAAGAGACCCAGTACTTC; CDR3 protein: CSARDWASGPQETQYF
D gene: .; clone size: .; V gene: TRBV5-1; J gene: TRBJ2-7; CDR3 DNA: TGCGCCAGCAGCTGGGGGACGGGGAGCTCCTACGAGCAGTACTTC; CDR3 protein: CASSWGTGSSYEQYF
D gene: .; clone size: .; V gene: TRBV5-1; J gene: TRBJ2-7; CDR3 DNA: TGCGCCAGCAGCTTGGGGTCAGGCCCCGAGCAGTACTTC; CDR3 protein: CASSLGSGPEQYF
D gene: .; clone size: .; V gene: TRBV29-1; J gene: TRBJ1-2; CDR3 DNA: TGCAGCGTTTCTGGAGGGATCGGTGGCTACACCTTC; CDR3 protein: CSVSGGIGGYTF
D gene: .; clone size: .; V gene: TRBV3-1; J gene: TRBJ2-1; CDR3 DNA: TGTGCCAGCAGCCCGCTTGGGGGGGCGGTGCATGAGCAGTTCTTC; CDR3 protein: CASSPLGGAVHEQFF
D gene: .; clone size: .; V gene: TRBV7-2; J gene: TRBJ2-1; CDR3 DNA: TGTGCCAGCAGCTCTGGGCCGGTGGGGGAGCAGTTCTTC; CDR3 protein: CASSSGPVGEQFF
D gene: .; clone size: .; V gene: TRBV3-1; J gene: TRBJ1-1; CDR3 DNA: TGTGCCAGCAGCCAAGGGTTAAATGGGTGGGGGGCTGAAGCTTTCTTT; CDR3 protein: CASSQGLNGWGAEAFF
D gene: .; clone size: .; V gene: TRBV20-1; J gene: TRBJ1-6; CDR3 DNA: TGCAGTGCTGCACCGGGACACTATAATTCACCCCTCCACTTT; CDR3 protein: CSAAPGHYNSPLHF
D gene: .; clone size: .; V gene: TRBV10-1; J gene: TRBJ1-1; CDR3 DNA: TGCGCCAGCAGTGAACGGGCGAACACTGAAGCTTTCTTT; CDR3 protein: CASSERANTEAFF
D gene: .; clone size: .; V gene: TRBV9; J gene: TRBJ2-1; CDR3 DNA: TGTGCCAGCAGCGTAGAGGCTAGTGGCGGTGAGCAGTTCTTC; CDR3 protein: CASSVEASGGEQFF
D gene: .; clone size: .; V gene: TRBV20-1; J gene: TRBJ2-7; CDR3 DNA: TGCAGTGCAAGAGACAGGTCCTACTCCTACGAGCAGTACTTC; CDR3 protein: CSARDRSYSYEQYF
D gene: .; clone size: .; V gene: TRBV20-1; J gene: TRBJ2-7; CDR3 DNA: TGCAGTGCTAGAGACCCCCTAAGGGGCGGCGACGAGCAGTACTTC; CDR3 protein: CSARDPLRGGDEQYF
D gene: TRBD1; clone size: .; V gene: TRBV6-5; J gene: TRBJ2-3; CDR3 DNA: TGTGCCAGCAGCCCGGACAGGGGGGAAGCAGATACGCAGTATTTT; CDR3 protein: CASSPDRGEADTQYF
D gene: TRBD2; clone size: once; V gene: TRBV20-1; J gene: TRBJ2-1; CDR3 DNA: TGCAGTGCTAGAGATCGGGGGCTAGCGGGGTACAATGAGCAGTTCTTC; CDR3 protein: CSARDRGLAGYNEQFF
D gene: .; clone size: many; V gene: TRBV9; J gene: TRBJ1-2; CDR3 DNA: TGTGCCAGCAGCGCGCAGAGCTATGGCTACACCTTC; CDR3 protein: CASSAQSYGYTF